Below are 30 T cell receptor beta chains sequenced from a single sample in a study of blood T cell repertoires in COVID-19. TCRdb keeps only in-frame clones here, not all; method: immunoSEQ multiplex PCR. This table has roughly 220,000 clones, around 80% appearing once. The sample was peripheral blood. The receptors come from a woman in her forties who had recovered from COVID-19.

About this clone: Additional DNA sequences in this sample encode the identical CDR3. CDR3 nucleotides: TGTGCCAGTAACGCAGGGGGCACTGAAGCTTTCTTT. Translated, it gives CASNAGGTEAFF. The chain is built from TRBV19 and TRBJ1-1, with 7 bases that match TRBD1. The V gene's germline CDR1 is LNHDA and CDR2 SQIVND (reference sequence). Trimming at V came to 7 bases and at J to 4 bases, leaving 3 bases not matched to a gene. The CDR3 totals 12 residues. The variable domain in full, with the rest retrieved from reference TRBV19 and TRBJ1-1, is DGGITQSPKYLFRKEGQNVTLSCEQNLNHDAMYWYRQDPGQGLRLIYYSQIVNDFQKGDIAEGYSVSREKKESFPLTVTSAQKNPTAFYLCASNAGGTEAFFGQGTRLTVV.

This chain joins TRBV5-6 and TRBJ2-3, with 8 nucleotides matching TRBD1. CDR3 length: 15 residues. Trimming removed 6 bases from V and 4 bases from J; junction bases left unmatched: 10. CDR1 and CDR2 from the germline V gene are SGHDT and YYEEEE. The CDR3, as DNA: TGTGCCAGCACCCAAGGACAGGGAACGGCAGATACGCAGTATTTT. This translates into CASTQGQGTADTQYF.

CDR3 sequence (DNA): TGTGCCAGCAGCCTCAGAGAGGGAGTAGGCGAGCAGTACTTC. This gives the protein CASSLREGVGEQYF. This chain joins TRBV7-9 and TRBJ2-7; a weak D match, TRBD2 (5 bases). The CDR3 has 14 amino acids. The ends were cut back, 5 bases at V and 6 bases at J, with 17 bases in the middle. Germline values: CDR1 SEHNR, CDR2 FQNEAQ (reference sequence).

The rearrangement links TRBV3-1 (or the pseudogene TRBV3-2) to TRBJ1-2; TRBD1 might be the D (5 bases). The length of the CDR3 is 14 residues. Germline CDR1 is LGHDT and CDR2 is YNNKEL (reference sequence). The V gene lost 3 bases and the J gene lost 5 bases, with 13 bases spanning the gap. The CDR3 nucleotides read TGTGCCAGCAGCCATGACAGAGACCCTTATGGCTACACCTTC. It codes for CASSHDRDPYGYTF.

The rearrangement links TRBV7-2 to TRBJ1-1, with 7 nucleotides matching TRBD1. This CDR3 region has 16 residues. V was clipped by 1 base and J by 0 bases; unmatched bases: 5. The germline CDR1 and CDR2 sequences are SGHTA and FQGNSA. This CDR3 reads CASSLVGGQMNTEAFF. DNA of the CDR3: TGTGCCAGCAGCTTAGTAGGGGGCCAGATGAACACTGAAGCTTTCTTT.

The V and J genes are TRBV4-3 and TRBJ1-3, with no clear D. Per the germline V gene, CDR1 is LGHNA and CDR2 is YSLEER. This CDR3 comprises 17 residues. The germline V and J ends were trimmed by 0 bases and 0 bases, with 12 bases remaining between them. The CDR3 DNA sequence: TGCGCCAGCAGCCAAGATGCGGGTTTTTACTCTGGAAACACCATATATTTT. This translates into CASSQDAGFYSGNTIYF.

CDR3 sequence (DNA): TGTGCCAGTAGTCCCGGCGGCTCGTATCAGCCCCAGCATTTT. Amino acids: CASSPGGSYQPQHF. This rearrangement joins TRBV19 to TRBJ1-5; D is undetermined. The CDR3 sequence is 14 residues long. Germline CDR1 LNHDA, CDR2 SQIVND (reference sequence). V was pared by 5 bases and J by 5 bases, with 13 bases between.

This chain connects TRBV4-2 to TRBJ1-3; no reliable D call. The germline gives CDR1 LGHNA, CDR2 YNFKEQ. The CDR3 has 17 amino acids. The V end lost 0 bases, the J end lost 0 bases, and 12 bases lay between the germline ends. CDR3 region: CASSQDLGSFSGNTIYF. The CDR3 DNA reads TGTGCCAGCAGCCAAGATTTGGGGAGTTTCTCTGGAAACACCATATATTTT.

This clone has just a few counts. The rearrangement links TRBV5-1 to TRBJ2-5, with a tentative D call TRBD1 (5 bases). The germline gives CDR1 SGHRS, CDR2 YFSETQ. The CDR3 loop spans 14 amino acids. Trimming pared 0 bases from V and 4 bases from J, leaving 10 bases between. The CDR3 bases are TGCGCCAGCAGCTTGGTTCTAACAGGAGAGACCCAGTACTTC. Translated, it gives CASSLVLTGETQYF.

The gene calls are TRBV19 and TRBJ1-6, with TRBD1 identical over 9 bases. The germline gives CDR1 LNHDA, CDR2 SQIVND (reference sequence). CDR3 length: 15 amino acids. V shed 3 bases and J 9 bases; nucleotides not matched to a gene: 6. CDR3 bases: TGTGCCAGTAGTATTGAAGGGACAGGGACTTCACCCCTCCACTTT. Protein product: CASSIEGTGTSPLHF.

CDR3 bases: TGTGCCAGCAGTTTACGTGTCCGACAGGGAGGTAGCACCGGGGAGCTGTTTTTT. It yields the protein CASSLRVRQGGSTGELFF. The chain combines TRBV27 with TRBJ2-2, with a possible D match to TRBD1 (7 bases). The ends were cut back, 2 bases at V and 4 bases at J, with 20 bases in the middle. The CDR3 is 18 residues long. Germline CDR1 MNHEY, CDR2 SMNVEV (reference sequence).

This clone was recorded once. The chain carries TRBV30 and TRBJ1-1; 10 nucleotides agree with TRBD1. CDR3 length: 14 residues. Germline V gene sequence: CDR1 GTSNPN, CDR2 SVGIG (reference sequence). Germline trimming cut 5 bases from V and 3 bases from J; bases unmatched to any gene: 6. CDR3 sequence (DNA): TGTGCCTGGGGGACAGGGGCGGGGGACACTGAAGCTTTCTTT. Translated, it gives CAWGTGAGDTEAFF.

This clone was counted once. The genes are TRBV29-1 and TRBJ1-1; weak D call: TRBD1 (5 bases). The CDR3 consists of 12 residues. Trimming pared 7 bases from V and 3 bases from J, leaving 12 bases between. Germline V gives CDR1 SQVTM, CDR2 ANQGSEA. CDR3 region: CSAGGGDTEAFF. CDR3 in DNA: TGCAGCGCTGGGGGGGGTGACACTGAAGCTTTCTTT.

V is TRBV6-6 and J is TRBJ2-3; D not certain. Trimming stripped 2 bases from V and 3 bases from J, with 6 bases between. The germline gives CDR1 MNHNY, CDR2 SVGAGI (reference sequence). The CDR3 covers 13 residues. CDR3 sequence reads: CASSYGQTDTQYF. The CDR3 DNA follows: TGTGCCAGCAGTTACGGCCAAACAGATACGCAGTATTTT.

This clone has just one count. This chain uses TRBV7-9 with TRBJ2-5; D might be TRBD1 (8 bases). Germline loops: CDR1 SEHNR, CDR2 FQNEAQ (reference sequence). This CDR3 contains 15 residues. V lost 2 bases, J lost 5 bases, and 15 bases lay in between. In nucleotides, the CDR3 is TGTGCCAGCAGCTTATCCCTACAGGGGGGGGAGACCCAGTACTTC. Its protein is CASSLSLQGGETQYF.

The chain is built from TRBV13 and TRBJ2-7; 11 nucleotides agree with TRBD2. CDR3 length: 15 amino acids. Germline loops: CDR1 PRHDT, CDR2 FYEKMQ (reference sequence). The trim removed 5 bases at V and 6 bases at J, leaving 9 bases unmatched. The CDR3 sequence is CASSLHSGGAGEQYF. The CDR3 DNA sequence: TGTGCCAGCAGCCTTCATAGCGGGGGGGCCGGCGAGCAGTACTTC. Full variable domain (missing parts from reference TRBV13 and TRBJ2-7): AAGVIQSPRHLIKEKRETATLKCYPIPRHDTVYWYQQGPGQDPQFLISFYEKMQSDKGSIPDRFSAQQFSDYHSELNMSSLELGDSALYFCASSLHSGGAGEQYFGPGTRLTVT.

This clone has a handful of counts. The CDR3 protein is CASSFGGAGDTQYF. The CDR3 DNA is TGTGCCAGCAGCTTTGGGGGGGCAGGAGATACGCAGTATTTT. V and J are TRBV7-2 and TRBJ2-3; weak D call: TRBD2 (7 bases). V lost 3 bases and J 5 bases, leaving 12 bases between the germline ends. CDR3 length: 14 amino acids. In germline, CDR1 is SGHTA, CDR2 FQGNSA.

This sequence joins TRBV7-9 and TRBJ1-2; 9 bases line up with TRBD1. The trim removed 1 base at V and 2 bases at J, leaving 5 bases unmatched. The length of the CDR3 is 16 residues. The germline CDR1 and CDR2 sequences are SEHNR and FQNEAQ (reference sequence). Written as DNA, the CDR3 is TGTGCCAGCAGCTTAGGACGGACAGGGGTGAACTATGGCTACACCTTC. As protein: CASSLGRTGVNYGYTF.

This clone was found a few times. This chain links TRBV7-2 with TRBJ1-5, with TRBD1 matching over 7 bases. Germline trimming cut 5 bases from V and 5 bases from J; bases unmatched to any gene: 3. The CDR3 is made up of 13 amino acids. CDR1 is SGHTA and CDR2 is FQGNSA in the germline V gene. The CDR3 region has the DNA TGTGCCAGCAGCGTAACAGGGGATCAGCCCCAGCATTTT. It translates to CASSVTGDQPQHF.

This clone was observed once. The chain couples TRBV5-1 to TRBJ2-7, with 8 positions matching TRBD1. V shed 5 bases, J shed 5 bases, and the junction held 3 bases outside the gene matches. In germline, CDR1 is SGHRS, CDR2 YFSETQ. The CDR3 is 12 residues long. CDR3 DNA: TGCGCCAGCAGTACGGGACAGGACGAGCAGTACTTC. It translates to CASSTGQDEQYF.

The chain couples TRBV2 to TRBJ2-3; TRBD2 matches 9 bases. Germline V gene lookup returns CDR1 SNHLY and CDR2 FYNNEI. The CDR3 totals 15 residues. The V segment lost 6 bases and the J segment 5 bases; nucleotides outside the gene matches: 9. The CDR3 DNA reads TGTGCCAGCAGGGACGGCGGGGGGGCCGGAGATACGCAGTATTTT. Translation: CASRDGGGAGDTQYF.

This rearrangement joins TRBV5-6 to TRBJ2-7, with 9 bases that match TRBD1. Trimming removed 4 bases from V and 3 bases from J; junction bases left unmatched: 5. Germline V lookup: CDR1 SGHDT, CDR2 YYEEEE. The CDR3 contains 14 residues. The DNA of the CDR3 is TGTGCCAGCAGCCCGGGACAGGGTATCTACGAGCAGTACTTC. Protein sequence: CASSPGQGIYEQYF.

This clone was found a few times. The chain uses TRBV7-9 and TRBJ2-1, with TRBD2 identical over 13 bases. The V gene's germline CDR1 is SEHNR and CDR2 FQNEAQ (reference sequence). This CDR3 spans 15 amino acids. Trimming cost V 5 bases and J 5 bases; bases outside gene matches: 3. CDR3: CASSTGTSGDNEQFF. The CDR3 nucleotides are TGTGCCAGCAGCACCGGGACTAGCGGGGACAATGAGCAGTTCTTC.

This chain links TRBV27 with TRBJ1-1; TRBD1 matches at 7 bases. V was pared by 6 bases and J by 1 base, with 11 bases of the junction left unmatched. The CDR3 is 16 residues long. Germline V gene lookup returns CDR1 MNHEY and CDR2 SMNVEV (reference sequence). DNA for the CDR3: TGTGCCAGCAGAAGGACAGGCTCTTCTAAGAACACTGAAGCTTTCTTT. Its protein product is CASRRTGSSKNTEAFF.

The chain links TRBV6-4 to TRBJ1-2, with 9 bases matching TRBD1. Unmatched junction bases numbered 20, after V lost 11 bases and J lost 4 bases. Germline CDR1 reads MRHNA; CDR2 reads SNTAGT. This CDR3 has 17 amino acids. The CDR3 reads CADPARDREPPGYGYTF. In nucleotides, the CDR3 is TGTGCCGACCCTGCGAGGGACAGGGAGCCTCCTGGCTATGGCTACACCTTC.

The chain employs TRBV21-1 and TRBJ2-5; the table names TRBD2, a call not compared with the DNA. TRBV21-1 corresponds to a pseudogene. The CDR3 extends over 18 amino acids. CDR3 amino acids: CASSKATTTSGGQETQYF. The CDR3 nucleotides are TGTGCCAGCAGCAAAGCCACTACGACTAGCGGGGGACAAGAGACCCAGTACTTC.

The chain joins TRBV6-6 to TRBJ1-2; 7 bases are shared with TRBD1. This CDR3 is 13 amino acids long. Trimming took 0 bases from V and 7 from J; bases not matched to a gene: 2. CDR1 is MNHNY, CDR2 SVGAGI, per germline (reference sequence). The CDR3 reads CASSYSTGSGYTF. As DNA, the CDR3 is TGTGCCAGCAGTTACTCGACAGGGAGTGGCTACACCTTC.

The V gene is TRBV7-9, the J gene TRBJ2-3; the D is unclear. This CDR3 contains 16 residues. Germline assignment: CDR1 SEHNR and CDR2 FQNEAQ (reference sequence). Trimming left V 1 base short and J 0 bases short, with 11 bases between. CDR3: CASSLGFITSTDTQYF. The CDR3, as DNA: TGTGCCAGCAGCTTAGGCTTTATTACTAGCACAGATACGCAGTATTTT.

The CDR3 region has the DNA TGTGCCAGCAGTTACGGCGGAAAGGATTACTATGGCTACACCTTC. It codes for CASSYGGKDYYGYTF. The chain has TRBV6-5 and TRBJ1-2; D gene ambiguous. CDR3 size: 15 residues. Trimming removed 2 bases at V and 3 bases at J, with 13 bases between. Germline assignment: CDR1 MNHEY and CDR2 SVGAGI.

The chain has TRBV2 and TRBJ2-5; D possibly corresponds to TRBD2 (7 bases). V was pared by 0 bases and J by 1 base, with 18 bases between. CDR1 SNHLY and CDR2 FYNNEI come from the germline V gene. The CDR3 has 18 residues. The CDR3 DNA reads TGTGCCAGCAGTGAAGCGCTTCACCGGGCGGGGGCCCAAGAGACCCAGTACTTC. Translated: CASSEALHRAGAQETQYF.